This T cell receptor beta chain was captured by sequencing in a study of long-term antiretroviral therapy in people with HIV. About the research overall: The earliest samples predate the 2015 immediate-ART recommendation by about a decade. Findings of the study overall: Diversity went up after ART and still fell short of transplant donor controls. Gathering of blood took place between about 2004 and 2018, possibly under older ART regimens. Pre-ART clonal expansions dominated every time point's repertoire.

The CDR3 spans 14 residues. The germline V and J ends were trimmed by 2 bases and 6 bases, with 12 bases remaining between them. Germline V gene sequence: CDR1 SGHNT, CDR2 YYREEE (reference sequence). Sequencing relied on immunoSEQ assay v3.0, run at survey level. Assay used: immunoSEQ multiplex PCR; TCRdb lists only in-frame clones, some missing. The data contain around 25,000 clones, around 87% of them singletons. As for this clone: What it binds is unknown.

The sequencing used unsorted PBMCs, collected 1.9 years after starting antiretroviral therapy. The TCR comes from a woman younger than 45 with HIV. V usage is TRBV5-4 and J usage is TRBJ2-1; D ambiguous. CDR3 in DNA: TGTGCCAGCAGCTTTATAGGTTTGCTCAATGAGCAGTTCTTC. This encodes CASSFIGLLNEQFF.